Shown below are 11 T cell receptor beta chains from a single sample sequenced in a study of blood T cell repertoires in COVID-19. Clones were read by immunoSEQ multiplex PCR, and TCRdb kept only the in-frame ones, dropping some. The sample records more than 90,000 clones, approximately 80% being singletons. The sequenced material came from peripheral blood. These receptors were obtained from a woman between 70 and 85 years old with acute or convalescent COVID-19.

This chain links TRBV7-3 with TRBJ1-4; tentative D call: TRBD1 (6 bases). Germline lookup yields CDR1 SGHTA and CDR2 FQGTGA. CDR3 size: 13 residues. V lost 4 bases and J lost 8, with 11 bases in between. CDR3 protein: CASSSRGREKLFF. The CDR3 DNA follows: TGTGCCAGCAGCTCCAGGGGAAGGGAAAAACTGTTTTTT. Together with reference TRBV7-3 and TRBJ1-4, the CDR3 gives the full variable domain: GAGVSQTPSNKVTEKGKYVELRCDPISGHTALYWYRQSLGQGPEFLIYFQGTGAADDSGLPNDRFFAVRPEGSVSTLKIQRTERGDSAVYLCASSSRGREKLFFGSGTQLSVL.

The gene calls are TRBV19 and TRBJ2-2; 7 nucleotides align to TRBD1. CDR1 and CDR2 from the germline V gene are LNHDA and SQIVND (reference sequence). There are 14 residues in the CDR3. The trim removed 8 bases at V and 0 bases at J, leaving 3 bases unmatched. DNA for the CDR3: TGTGCCAGTTCCGGGACAGCGAACACCGGGGAGCTGTTTTTT. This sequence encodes CASSGTANTGELFF.

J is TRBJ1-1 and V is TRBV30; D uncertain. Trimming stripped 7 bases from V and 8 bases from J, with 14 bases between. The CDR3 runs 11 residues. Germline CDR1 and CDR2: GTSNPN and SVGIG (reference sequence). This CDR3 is CASWEFSEAFF. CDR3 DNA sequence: TGTGCCTCCTGGGAGTTTTCGGAAGCTTTCTTT.

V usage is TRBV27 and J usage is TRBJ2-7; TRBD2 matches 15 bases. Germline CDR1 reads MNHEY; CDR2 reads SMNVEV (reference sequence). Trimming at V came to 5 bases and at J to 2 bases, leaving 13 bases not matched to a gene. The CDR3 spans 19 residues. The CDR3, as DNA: TGTGCCAGCAGTCCCTCGGGACGGGGACTAGCGGGAGGCCCCTACGAGCAGTACTTC. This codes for CASSPSGRGLAGGPYEQYF.

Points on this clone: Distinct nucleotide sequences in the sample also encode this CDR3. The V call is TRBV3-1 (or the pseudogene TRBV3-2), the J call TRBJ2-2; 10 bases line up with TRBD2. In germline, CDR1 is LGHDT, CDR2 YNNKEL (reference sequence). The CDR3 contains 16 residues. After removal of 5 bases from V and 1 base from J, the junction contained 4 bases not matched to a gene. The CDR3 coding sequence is TGTGCCAGCAGCTCCCGGACTAGCGGGAACACCGGGGAGCTGTTTTTT. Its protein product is CASSSRTSGNTGELFF.

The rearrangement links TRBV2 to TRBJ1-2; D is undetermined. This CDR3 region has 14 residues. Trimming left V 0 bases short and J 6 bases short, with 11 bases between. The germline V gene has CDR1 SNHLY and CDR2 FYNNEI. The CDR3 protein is CASSEANLRDGYTF. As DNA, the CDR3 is TGTGCCAGCAGTGAAGCTAACCTGAGAGATGGCTACACCTTC.

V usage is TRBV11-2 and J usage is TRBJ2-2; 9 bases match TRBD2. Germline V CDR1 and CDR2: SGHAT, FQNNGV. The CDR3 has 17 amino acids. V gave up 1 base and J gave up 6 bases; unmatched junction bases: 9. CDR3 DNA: TGTGCCAGCAGCTTAGTCCTAGCGGGGTCCTCATCCGGGGAGCTGTTTTTT. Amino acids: CASSLVLAGSSSGELFF.

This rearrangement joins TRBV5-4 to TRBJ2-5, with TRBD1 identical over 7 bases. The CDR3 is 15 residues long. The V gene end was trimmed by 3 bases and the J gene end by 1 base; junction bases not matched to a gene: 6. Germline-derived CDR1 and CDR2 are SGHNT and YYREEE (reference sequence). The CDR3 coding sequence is TGTGCCAGCAGCTCAGGGGGATTAGGCCAAGAGACCCAGTACTTC. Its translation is CASSSGGLGQETQYF. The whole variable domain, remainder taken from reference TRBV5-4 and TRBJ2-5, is ETGVTQSPTHLIKTRGQQVTLRCSSQSGHNTVSWYQQALGQGPQFIFQYYREEENGRGNFPPRFSGLQFPNYSSELNVNALELDDSALYLCASSSGGLGQETQYFGPGTRLLVL.

The CDR3 region has the DNA TGCAGCGTTGACCACGGACTAGCGGGCAACGAGCAGTACTTC. It is translated as CSVDHGLAGNEQYF. J is TRBJ2-7 and V is TRBV29-1, with TRBD2 identical over 11 bases. The V gene's germline CDR1 is SQVTM and CDR2 ANQGSEA. This CDR3 region has 14 residues. Trimming at V came to 3 bases and at J to 5 bases, leaving 6 bases not matched to a gene.

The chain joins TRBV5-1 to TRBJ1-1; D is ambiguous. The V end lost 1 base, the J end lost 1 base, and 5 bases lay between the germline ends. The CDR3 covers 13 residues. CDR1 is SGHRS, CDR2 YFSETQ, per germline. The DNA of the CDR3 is TGCGCCAGCAGCTTGACAGCGAACACTGAAGCTTTCTTT. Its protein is CASSLTANTEAFF.

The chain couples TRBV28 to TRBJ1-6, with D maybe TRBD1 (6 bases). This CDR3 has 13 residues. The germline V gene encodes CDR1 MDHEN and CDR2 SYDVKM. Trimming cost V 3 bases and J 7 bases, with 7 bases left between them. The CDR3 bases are TGTGCCAGCAGTTTGGGACAAAATTCACCCCTCCACTTT. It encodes CASSLGQNSPLHF.